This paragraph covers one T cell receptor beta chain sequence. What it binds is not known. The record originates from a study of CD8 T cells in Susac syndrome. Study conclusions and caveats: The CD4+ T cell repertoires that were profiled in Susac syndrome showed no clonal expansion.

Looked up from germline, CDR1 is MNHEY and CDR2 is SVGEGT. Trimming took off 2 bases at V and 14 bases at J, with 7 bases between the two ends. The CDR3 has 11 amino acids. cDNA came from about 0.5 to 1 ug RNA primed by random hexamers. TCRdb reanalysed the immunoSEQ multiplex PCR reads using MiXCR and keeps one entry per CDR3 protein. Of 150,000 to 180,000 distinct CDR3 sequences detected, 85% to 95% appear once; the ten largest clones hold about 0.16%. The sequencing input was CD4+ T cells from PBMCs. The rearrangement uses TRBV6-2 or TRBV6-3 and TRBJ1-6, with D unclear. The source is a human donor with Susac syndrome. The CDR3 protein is CASSYLTSLHF. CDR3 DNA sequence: TGTGCCAGCAGTTACCTTACTTCCCTCCACTTT.